The T cell receptor beta chain described here comes from a study of sequential checkpoint blockade in melanoma. Study background: Randomization was 1:1 between first-line nivolumab→ipilimumab and ipilimumab→nivolumab.

The germline gives CDR1 LNHDA, CDR2 SQIVND (reference sequence). CDR3 length equals 15 residues. Trimming took off 4 bases at V and 2 bases at J, with 15 bases between the two ends. Treatment given: randomized to nivolumab then ipilimumab (arm A) or the reverse (arm B). No patient had prior DNA-damaging chemotherapy. Produced via immunoSEQ multiplex PCR; TCRdb's table is partial and in-frame only. The table lists 34,000 or so clones, approximately 86% of them singletons. The chain joins TRBV19 to TRBJ2-7; weak D call: TRBD2 (6 bases). Material: CD8+ T cells sorted from blood (inferred from file names), obtained from a patient given nivolumab and ipilimumab in sequence. This sequence originates from a human donor with melanoma. The CDR3 protein is CASSTHPGTPYEQYF. DNA of the CDR3: TGTGCCAGTAGTACGCACCCCGGGACTCCCTACGAGCAGTACTTC.